These 3 T cell receptor beta chains came from one sample sequenced in a study of blood T cell repertoires in COVID-19. Some clones are missing from TCRdb's copy, which holds only in-frame ones; the method was immunoSEQ multiplex PCR. The sample carries more than 110,000 clones, more than 65% recorded once. Sequenced material: peripheral blood. The receptors originated from a man older than 75 with acute or convalescent COVID-19.

This clone came up once. This chain joins TRBV7-9 and TRBJ2-1; 7 nucleotides match TRBD1. The J segment lost 4 bases and the V segment lost 5 bases, leaving 5 bases of the junction unmatched. This CDR3 is 14 amino acids long. Germline V CDR1 and CDR2: SEHNR, FQNEAQ (reference sequence). CDR3 coding DNA: TGTGCCAGCAGCCCGAGGGACAGATACAATGAGCAGTTCTTC. Its translation: CASSPRDRYNEQFF.

This sequence joins TRBV3-1 (or the pseudogene TRBV3-2) and TRBJ2-1; the match to TRBD2 covers 8 bases. This CDR3 is built from 16 residues. The V and J ends lost 4 bases and 10 bases, in that order; junction bases with no gene match: 15. CDR1 LGHDT and CDR2 YNNKEL come from the germline V gene (reference sequence). The CDR3 spells CASSPRGGGTLGEQFF. The CDR3 nucleotides read TGTGCCAGCAGCCCTCGGGGCGGGGGGACCCTCGGGGAGCAGTTCTTC.

This clone was recorded a few times. The chain has TRBV18 and TRBJ2-3; 15 bases map to TRBD2. Per the germline V gene, CDR1 is KGHSH and CDR2 is LQKENI. The CDR3 is 19 residues long. V dropped 2 bases and J dropped 2; count of bases not matched to a gene: 8. The CDR3 DNA sequence: TGTGCCAGCTCACCAAGGGGACTAGCGGGGGGCCGGGTCACAGATACGCAGTATTTT. As protein: CASSPRGLAGGRVTDTQYF.